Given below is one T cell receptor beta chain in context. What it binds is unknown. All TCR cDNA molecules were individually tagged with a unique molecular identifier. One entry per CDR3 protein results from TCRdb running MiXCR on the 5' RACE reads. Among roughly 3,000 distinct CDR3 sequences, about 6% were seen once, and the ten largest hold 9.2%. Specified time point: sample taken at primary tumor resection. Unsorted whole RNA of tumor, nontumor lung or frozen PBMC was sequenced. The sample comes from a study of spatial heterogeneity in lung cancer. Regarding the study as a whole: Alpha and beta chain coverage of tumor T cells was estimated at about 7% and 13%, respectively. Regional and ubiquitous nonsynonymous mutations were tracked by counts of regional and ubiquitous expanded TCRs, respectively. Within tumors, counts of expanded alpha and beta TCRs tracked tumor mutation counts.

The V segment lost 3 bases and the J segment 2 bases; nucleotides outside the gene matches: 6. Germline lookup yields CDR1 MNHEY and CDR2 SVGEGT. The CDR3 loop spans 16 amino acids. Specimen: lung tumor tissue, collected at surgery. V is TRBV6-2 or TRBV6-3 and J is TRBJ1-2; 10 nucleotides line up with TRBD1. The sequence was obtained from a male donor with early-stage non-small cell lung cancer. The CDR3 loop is CASSYRPGQGNYGYTF. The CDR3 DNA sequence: TGTGCCAGCAGTTATAGGCCGGGACAGGGGAACTATGGCTACACCTTC.